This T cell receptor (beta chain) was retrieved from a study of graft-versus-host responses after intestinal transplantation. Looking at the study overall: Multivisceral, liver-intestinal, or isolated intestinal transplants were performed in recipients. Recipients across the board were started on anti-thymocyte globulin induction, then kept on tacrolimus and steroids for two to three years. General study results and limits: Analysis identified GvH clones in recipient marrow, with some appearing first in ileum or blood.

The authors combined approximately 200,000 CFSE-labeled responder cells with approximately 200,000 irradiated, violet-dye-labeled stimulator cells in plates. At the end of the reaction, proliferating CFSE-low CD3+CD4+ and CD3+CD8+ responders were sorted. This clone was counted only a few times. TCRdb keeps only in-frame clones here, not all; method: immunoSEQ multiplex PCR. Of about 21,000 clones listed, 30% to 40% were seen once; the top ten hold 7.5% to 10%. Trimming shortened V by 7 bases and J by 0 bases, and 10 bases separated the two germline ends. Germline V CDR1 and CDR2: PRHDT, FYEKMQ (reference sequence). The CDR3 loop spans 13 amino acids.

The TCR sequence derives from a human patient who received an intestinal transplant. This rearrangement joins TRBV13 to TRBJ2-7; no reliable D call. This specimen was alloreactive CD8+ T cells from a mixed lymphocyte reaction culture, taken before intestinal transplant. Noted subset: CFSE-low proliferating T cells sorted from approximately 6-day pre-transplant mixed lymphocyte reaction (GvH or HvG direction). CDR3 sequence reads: CASTGQYSYEQYF. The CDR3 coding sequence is TGTGCCAGCACGGGTCAGTACTCCTACGAGCAGTACTTC.